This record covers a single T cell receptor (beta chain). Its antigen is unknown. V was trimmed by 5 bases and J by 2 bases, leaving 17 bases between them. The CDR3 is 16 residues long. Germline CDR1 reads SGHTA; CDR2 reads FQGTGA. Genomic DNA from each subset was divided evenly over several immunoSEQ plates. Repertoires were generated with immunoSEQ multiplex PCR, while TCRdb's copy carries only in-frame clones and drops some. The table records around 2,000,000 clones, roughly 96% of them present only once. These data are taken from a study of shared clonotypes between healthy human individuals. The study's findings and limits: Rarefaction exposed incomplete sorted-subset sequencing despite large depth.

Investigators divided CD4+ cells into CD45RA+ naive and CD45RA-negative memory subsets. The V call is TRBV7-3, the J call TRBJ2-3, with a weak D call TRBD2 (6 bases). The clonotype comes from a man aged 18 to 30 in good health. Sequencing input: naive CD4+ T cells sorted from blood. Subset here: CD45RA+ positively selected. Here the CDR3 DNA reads TGTGCCAGCAGCCTCCGGCGGGGTGCCTTCACAGATACGCAGTATTTT. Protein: CASSLRRGAFTDTQYF.